The 4 T cell receptor beta chains presented below share a single source sample, sequenced in a study of CD8 T cells in Susac syndrome. Roughly 0.45 to 1 ug RNA was reverse transcribed with random hexamers. TCRdb re-called the immunoSEQ multiplex PCR reads through MiXCR, storing one row per CDR3 protein. The sample lists some 140,000 distinct CDR3 sequences; about 90% were seen once. The sequenced material came from CD8+ T cells from PBMCs. The receptors were gathered from a human donor with multiple sclerosis.

The chain is built from TRBV9 and TRBJ2-5; unclear D gene. Germline V gives CDR1 SGDLS, CDR2 YYNGEE. This CDR3 has 14 amino acids. Between the trimmed V and J ends, which lost 0 bases and 4 bases, there was a span of 10 bases. The DNA for the CDR3 is TGTGCCAGCAGCGTAGATGGTAACAGAGAGACCCAGTACTTC. Translated, it gives CASSVDGNRETQYF.

The chain couples TRBV28 to TRBJ1-2; TRBD1 matches at 9 bases. The CDR3 length is 15 residues. Germline V gene sequence: CDR1 MDHEN, CDR2 SYDVKM. The V segment lost 6 bases and the J segment 2 bases; nucleotides outside the gene matches: 7. In DNA form, the CDR3 reads TGTGCCAGCAGGGTACAGGGGGCTGGCAACTATGGCTACACCTTC. Amino acids: CASRVQGAGNYGYTF.

The chain carries TRBV29-1 and TRBJ1-1; D is unclear. The CDR3 totals 10 residues. V dropped 6 bases and J dropped 10 bases, with 12 bases sitting between them. In germline, CDR1 is SQVTM, CDR2 ANQGSEA. The CDR3 nucleotides are TGCAGCGTGGCTTCTGACGGAGCTTTCTTT. Translation gives CSVASDGAFF.

V is TRBV20-1 and J is TRBJ2-7, with a tentative D call TRBD1 (5 bases). CDR1 is DFQATT and CDR2 is SNEGSKA in the germline V gene (reference sequence). Between the trimmed V and J ends, which lost 0 bases and 2 bases, there was a span of 14 bases. This CDR3 region has 15 residues. The CDR3 sequence is CSARDLGQGPYEQYF. Written as DNA, the CDR3 is TGCAGTGCTAGAGATCTAGGTCAGGGCCCCTACGAGCAGTACTTC.